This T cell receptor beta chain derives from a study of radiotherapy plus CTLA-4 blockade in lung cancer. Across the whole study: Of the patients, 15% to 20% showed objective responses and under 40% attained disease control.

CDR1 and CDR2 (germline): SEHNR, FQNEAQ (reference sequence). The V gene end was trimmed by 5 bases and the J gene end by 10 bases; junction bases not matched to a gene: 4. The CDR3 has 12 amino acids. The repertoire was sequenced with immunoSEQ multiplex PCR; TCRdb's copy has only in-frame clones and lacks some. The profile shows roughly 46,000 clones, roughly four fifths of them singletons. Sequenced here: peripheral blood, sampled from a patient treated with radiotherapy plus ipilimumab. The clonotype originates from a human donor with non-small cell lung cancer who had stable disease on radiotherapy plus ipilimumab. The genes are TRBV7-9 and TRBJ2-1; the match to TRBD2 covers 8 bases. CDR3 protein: CASSPQRGEQFF. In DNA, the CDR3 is TGTGCCAGCAGCCCCCAGCGGGGGGAGCAGTTCTTC.